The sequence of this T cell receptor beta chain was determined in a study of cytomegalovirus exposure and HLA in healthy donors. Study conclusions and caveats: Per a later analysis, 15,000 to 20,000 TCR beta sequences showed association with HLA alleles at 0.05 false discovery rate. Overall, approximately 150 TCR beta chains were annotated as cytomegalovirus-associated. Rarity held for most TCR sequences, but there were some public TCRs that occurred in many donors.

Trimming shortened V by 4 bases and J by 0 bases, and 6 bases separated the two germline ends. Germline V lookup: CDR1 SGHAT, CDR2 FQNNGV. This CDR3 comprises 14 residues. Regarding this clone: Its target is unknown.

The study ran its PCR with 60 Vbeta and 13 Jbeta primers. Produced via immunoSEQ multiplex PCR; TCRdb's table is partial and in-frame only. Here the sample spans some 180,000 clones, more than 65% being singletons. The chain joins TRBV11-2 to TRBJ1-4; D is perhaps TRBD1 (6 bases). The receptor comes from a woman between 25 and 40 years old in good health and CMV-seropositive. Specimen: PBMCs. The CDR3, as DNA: TGTGCCAGCAGCTACAGGGCAACTAATGAAAAACTGTTTTTT. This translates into CASSYRATNEKLFF.